This TCR beta chain was identified in a study of patients and donors after allogeneic stem cell transplantation. TCRdb reprocessed the RT-PCR reads with MiXCR, giving one entry per CDR3 protein. The table lists 200,000 to 250,000 distinct CDR3 sequences, around two fifths of them singletons. This CDR3 is built from 16 residues. Trimming at V came to 5 bases and at J to 3 bases, leaving 9 bases not matched to a gene. The genes are TRBV12-3 or TRBV12-4 and TRBJ2-1; 8 nucleotides line up with TRBD1. The TCR originated in a human donor who was either an allogeneic HSCT recipient or a stem cell or donor lymphocyte infusion donor (not recorded which). It is not recorded whose cells these are; they may come from a transplant donor. Input material: blood, either unsorted or a sorted T cell fraction (not recorded which). CDR3 in DNA: TGTGCCAGCAGTCGGGCAGGGGGCTTAGGCTACAATGAGCAGTTCTTC. Translation gives CASSRAGGLGYNEQFF.